A single sample gave rise to the 7 T cell receptor beta chains below, sequenced in a study of cytomegalovirus exposure and HLA in healthy donors. PCR involved 60 Vbeta and 13 Jbeta primers. Libraries were prepared by immunoSEQ multiplex PCR; TCRdb keeps only in-frame clonotypes and omits some of them. Among about 260,000 clones listed, about four fifths were seen once. Sequences were obtained from PBMCs. Every receptor here comes from a middle-aged woman in good health and CMV-seropositive.

This clone has a handful of counts. V usage is TRBV27 and J usage is TRBJ2-7; D gene ambiguous. Germline CDR1 MNHEY, CDR2 SMNVEV (reference sequence). This CDR3 has 16 residues. Trimming took off 4 bases at V and 3 bases at J, with 19 bases between the two ends. The CDR3 here is CASSCPTEVTRYEQYF. CDR3 coding DNA: TGTGCCAGCAGTTGCCCCACCGAGGTTACCCGCTACGAGCAGTACTTC.

The rearrangement links TRBV5-6 to TRBJ2-3, with 10 nucleotides matching TRBD2. CDR1 is SGHDT, CDR2 YYEEEE, per germline. The CDR3 totals 17 residues. Unmatched junction bases numbered 11, after V lost 3 bases and J lost 4 bases. This chain's CDR3 is CASSSSEGTSVADTQYF. CDR3 coding DNA: TGTGCCAGCAGCTCGAGTGAGGGGACTAGCGTTGCAGATACGCAGTATTTT.

J is TRBJ2-1 and V is TRBV18, with 8 bases aligning to TRBD1. The length of the CDR3 is 17 residues. Germline trimming cut 3 bases from V and 7 bases from J; bases unmatched to any gene: 14. Germline V gene lookup returns CDR1 KGHSH and CDR2 LQKENI. CDR3 amino acids: CASSPVYSQGAWNEQFF. CDR3 nucleotides: TGTGCCAGCTCACCTGTGTATTCCCAGGGGGCATGGAATGAGCAGTTCTTC.

V is TRBV6-6 and J is TRBJ2-5; 9 bases fit TRBD2. Losses at the gene ends were 5 bases for V and 5 bases for J; bases not matched to a gene: 12. This CDR3 spans 16 amino acids. Germline V gene data show CDR1 as MNHNY and CDR2 as SVGAGI (reference sequence). CDR3 region: CASSRPAGGGRETQYF. In DNA form, the CDR3 reads TGTGCCAGCAGTCGACCAGCGGGAGGAGGGCGGGAGACCCAGTACTTC.

This clone has only one observation. This chain connects TRBV28 to TRBJ1-2; tentative D call: TRBD1 (5 bases). CDR1 is MDHEN and CDR2 is SYDVKM in the germline V gene. This CDR3 has 14 amino acids. Deletions cut 7 bases from V and 6 bases from J, with 18 bases between. This CDR3 is CASTGTGSGHGYTF. The CDR3 DNA reads TGTGCCAGCACCGGGACTGGTTCGGGTCATGGCTACACCTTC.

The J gene is TRBJ2-5, the V gene TRBV5-1; 10 positions agree with TRBD2. Germline V gene data show CDR1 as SGHRS and CDR2 as YFSETQ. The junction had 4 bases not matched to a gene; V was cut back by 4 bases and J by 4 bases. This CDR3 is 14 amino acids long. Written as DNA, the CDR3 is TGCGCCAGCAGCACTAGCGGGAAGATAGAGACCCAGTACTTC. This codes for CASSTSGKIETQYF.

This chain joins TRBV23-1 and TRBJ2-7, with 8 positions matching TRBD2. TRBV23-1 is annotated as an ORF whose role is uncertain. After removal of 0 bases from V and 3 bases from J, the junction contained 7 bases not matched to a gene. There are 16 residues in the CDR3. The CDR3 sequence is CASSQSRGDPGYEQYF. In DNA form, the CDR3 reads TGCGCCAGCAGTCAATCGCGGGGGGACCCCGGCTACGAGCAGTACTTC.